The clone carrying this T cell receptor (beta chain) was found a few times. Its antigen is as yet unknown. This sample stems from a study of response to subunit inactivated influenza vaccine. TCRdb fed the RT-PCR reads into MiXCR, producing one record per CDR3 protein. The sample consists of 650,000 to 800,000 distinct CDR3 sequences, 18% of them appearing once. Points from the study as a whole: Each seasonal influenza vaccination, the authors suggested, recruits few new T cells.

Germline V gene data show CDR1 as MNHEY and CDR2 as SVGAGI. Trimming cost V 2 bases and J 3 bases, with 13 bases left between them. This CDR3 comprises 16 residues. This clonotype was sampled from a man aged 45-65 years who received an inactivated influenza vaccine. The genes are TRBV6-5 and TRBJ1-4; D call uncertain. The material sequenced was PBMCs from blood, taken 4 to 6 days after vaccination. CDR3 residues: CASSYPLGGSNEKLFF. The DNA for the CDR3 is TGTGCCAGCAGTTACCCTCTGGGTGGGTCTAATGAAAAACTGTTTTTT.